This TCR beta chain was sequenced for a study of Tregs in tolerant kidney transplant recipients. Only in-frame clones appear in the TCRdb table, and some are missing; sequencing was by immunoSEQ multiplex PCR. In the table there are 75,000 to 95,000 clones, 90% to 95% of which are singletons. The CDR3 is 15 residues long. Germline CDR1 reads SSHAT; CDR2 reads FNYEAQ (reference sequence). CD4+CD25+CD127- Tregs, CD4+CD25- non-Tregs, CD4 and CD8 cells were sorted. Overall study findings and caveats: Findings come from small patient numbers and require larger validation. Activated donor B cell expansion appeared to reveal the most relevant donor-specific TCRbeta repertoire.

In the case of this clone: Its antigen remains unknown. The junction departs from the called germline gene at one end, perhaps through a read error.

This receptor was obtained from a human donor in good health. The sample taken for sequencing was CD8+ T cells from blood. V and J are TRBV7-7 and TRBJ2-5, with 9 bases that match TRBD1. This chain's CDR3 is CASSLAGTGKETQYF. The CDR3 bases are TGTGCTAGCAGCTTAGCCGGGACAGGGAAAGAGACCCAGTACTTC.